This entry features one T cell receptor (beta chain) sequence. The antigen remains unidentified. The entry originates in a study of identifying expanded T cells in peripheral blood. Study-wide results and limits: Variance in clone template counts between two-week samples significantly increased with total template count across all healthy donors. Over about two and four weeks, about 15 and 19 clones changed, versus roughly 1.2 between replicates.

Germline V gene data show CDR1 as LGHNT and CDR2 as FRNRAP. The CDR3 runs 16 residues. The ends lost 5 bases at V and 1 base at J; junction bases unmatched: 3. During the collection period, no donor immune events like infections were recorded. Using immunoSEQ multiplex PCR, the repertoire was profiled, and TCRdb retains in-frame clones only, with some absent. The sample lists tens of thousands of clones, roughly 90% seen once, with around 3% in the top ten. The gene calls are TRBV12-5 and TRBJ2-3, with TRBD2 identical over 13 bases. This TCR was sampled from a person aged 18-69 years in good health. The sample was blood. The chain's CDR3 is CASGPGLAGGTDTQYF. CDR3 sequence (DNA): TGTGCTAGTGGTCCTGGACTAGCGGGAGGCACAGATACGCAGTATTTT.